These 13 T cell receptor beta chains were all obtained from the same sample, sequenced in a study of T cell repertoires in cytomegalovirus infection. One entry per CDR3 protein, called by TCRdb with MiXCR from the reads. This table has about 310,000 distinct CDR3 sequences, roughly 17% appearing once. The sequencing sample was made of PBMCs. The receptors shown here come from a human donor in good health (CMV status not recorded). Some clones in this sample may be carry-over from other donors' samples.

Many counts were recorded for this clonotype. The chain links TRBV12-3 or TRBV12-4 to TRBJ1-5, with TRBD1 as a possible D gene (6 bases). The CDR3 contains 15 residues. V lost 5 bases and J lost 0, with 11 bases in between. CDR3 protein: CASSPTGNSNQPQHF. CDR3 nucleotides: TGTGCCAGCAGTCCCACAGGGAATAGCAATCAGCCCCAGCATTTT.

This clonotype was counted only a few times. The CDR3 DNA is TGTGCCAGCAGCCAACCCCAACCCTACGAGCAGTACTTC. Protein sequence: CASSQPQPYEQYF. V and J are TRBV4-2 and TRBJ2-7; D ambiguous. V was pared by 2 bases and J by 2 bases, with 7 bases between. Germline CDR1 LGHNA, CDR2 YNFKEQ. The CDR3 runs to 13 residues.

This clonotype has at least ten counts. This chain uses TRBV6-1 with TRBJ2-1, with D unclear. CDR3 length equals 13 residues. With 1 base removed from V and 2 bases from J, the gap between germline ends came to 3 bases. Germline V gene lookup returns CDR1 MNHNS and CDR2 SASEGT. Here the CDR3 reads CASSEETYNEQFF. The CDR3 DNA reads TGTGCCAGCAGTGAAGAGACCTACAATGAGCAGTTCTTC.

This clonotype was detected many times. Here the CDR3 DNA reads TGTGCCAGCAGCTACGTACAGGGACCCAATCAGCCCCAGCATTTT. As protein: CASSYVQGPNQPQHF. The chain has TRBV2 and TRBJ1-5; maybe TRBD1 (6 bases). CDR3 length equals 15 residues. CDR1 is SNHLY, CDR2 FYNNEI, per germline. Trimming removed 6 bases at V and 3 bases at J, with 15 bases between. The full variable domain, its missing parts supplied by reference TRBV2 and TRBJ1-5, is EPEVTQTPSHQVTQMGQEVILRCVPISNHLYFYWYRQILGQKVEFLVSFYNNEISEKSEIFDDQFSVERPDGSNFTLKIRSTKLEDSAMYFCASSYVQGPNQPQHFGDGTRLSIL.

There are a few counts of this clonotype. The chain recombines TRBV11-2 with TRBJ2-1, with 12 bases matching TRBD2. The CDR3 has 17 amino acids. Germline V gene lookup returns CDR1 SGHAT and CDR2 FQNNGV. J lost 4 bases, V lost 0 bases, and 4 bases had no gene match. The CDR3 loop is CASSLDLAGGVYNEQFF. CDR3 DNA sequence: TGTGCCAGCAGCTTAGATCTAGCGGGGGGGGTATACAATGAGCAGTTCTTC.

This clonotype was counted between two and nine times. V gene TRBV20-1 combines with J gene TRBJ1-5; D unresolved. V dropped 6 bases and J dropped 7 bases, with 16 bases sitting between them. In germline, CDR1 is DFQATT, CDR2 SNEGSKA (reference sequence). This CDR3 spans 13 amino acids. CDR3 coding DNA: TGCAGTGCCGTAATGCCGGGGAACCAGCCCCAGCATTTT. This codes for CSAVMPGNQPQHF.

Details on this clonotype: One base away lies a much larger clone, so this may be a sequencing read error. This rearrangement joins TRBV6-2 or TRBV6-3 to TRBJ2-7; possible D gene TRBD1, 5 bases. The germline CDR1 and CDR2 sequences are MNHEY and SVGEGT. This CDR3 region has 12 residues. The CDR3 sequence is CASSFQGYEQNF. The CDR3 bases are TGTGCCAGCAGTTTCCAGGGCTACGAGCAGAACTTC.

This clonotype was recorded at least ten times. The J gene is TRBJ2-1, the V gene TRBV20-1; 10 bases line up with TRBD2. The trim removed 1 base at V and 6 bases at J, leaving 12 bases unmatched. The germline V gene has CDR1 DFQATT and CDR2 SNEGSKA (reference sequence). The CDR3 extends over 17 amino acids. The CDR3 sequence is CSARATSGASRRNEQFF. CDR3 nucleotide sequence: TGCAGTGCTAGAGCCACTAGCGGGGCTTCCCGCCGCAATGAGCAGTTCTTC.

The CDR3 reads CASSLSQGGFGSPLHF. The CDR3, as DNA: TGTGCCAGCAGCTTGAGTCAGGGGGGGTTCGGTTCACCCCTCCACTTT. This rearrangement joins TRBV7-2 to TRBJ1-6; 7 nucleotides agree with TRBD1. Losses at the gene ends were 3 bases for V and 9 bases for J; bases not matched to a gene: 11. Germline V CDR1 and CDR2: SGHTA, FQGNSA. The CDR3 contains 16 residues.

At least ten counts were recorded for this clonotype. V is TRBV28 and J is TRBJ1-3, with D perhaps TRBD1 (5 bases). Germline lookup yields CDR1 MDHEN and CDR2 SYDVKM. With 4 bases removed from V and 5 bases from J, the gap between germline ends came to 15 bases. This CDR3 is 15 amino acids long. The CDR3 region is CASSSPGRVRNTIYF. CDR3 nucleotides: TGTGCCAGCAGTTCTCCAGGGAGGGTGCGAAACACCATATATTTT.

This clonotype was observed at least ten times. V is TRBV6-1 and J is TRBJ1-5, with 9 bases fitting TRBD1. Germline CDR1 reads MNHNS; CDR2 reads SASEGT. V lost 7 bases, J lost 5 bases, and 9 bases stayed unmatched. This CDR3 region has 15 residues. The CDR3 sequence is CASTISGTGYQPQHF. The CDR3 nucleotides read TGTGCCAGCACAATTTCCGGGACAGGGTATCAGCCCCAGCATTTT.

The chain employs TRBV20-1 and TRBJ1-5; 10 nucleotides agree with TRBD1. The junction had 8 bases not matched to a gene; V was cut back by 5 bases and J by 7 bases. Germline values: CDR1 DFQATT, CDR2 SNEGSKA (reference sequence). The CDR3 loop spans 14 amino acids. The CDR3 reads CSAVGTGARQPQHF. CDR3 nucleotide sequence: TGCAGTGCTGTAGGGACAGGGGCACGGCAGCCCCAGCATTTT.

This clonotype was seen ten or more times. The chain links TRBV7-2 to TRBJ1-2; no reliable D call. The V end was cut by 2 bases, the J end by 6 bases, with 10 bases between. Germline assignment: CDR1 SGHTA and CDR2 FQGNSA. The CDR3 runs to 13 residues. The CDR3 loop reads CASSLTFPNGYTF. For the CDR3, the DNA is TGTGCCAGCAGCTTAACCTTCCCGAATGGCTACACCTTC. The variable domain in full, completed from reference TRBV7-2 and TRBJ1-2, reads GAGVSQSPSNKVTEKGKDVELRCDPISGHTALYWYRQSLGQGLEFLIYFQGNSAPDKSGLPSDRFSAERTGGSVSTLTIQRTQQEDSAVYLCASSLTFPNGYTFGSGTRLTVV.